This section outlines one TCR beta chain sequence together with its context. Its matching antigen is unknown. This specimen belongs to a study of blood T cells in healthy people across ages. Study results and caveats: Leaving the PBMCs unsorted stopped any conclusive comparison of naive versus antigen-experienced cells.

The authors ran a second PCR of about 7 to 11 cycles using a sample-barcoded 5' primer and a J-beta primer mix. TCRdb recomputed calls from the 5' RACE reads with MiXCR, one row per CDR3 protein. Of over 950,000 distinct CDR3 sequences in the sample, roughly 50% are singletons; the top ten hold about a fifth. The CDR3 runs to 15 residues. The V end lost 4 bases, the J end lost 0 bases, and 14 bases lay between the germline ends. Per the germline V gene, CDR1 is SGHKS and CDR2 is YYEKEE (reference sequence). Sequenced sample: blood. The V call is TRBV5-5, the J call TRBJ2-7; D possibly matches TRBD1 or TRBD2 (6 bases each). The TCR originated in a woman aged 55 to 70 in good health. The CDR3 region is CASSLRGDPSYEQYF. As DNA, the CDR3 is TGTGCCAGCAGCCTTAGGGGGGACCCCTCCTACGAGCAGTACTTC.